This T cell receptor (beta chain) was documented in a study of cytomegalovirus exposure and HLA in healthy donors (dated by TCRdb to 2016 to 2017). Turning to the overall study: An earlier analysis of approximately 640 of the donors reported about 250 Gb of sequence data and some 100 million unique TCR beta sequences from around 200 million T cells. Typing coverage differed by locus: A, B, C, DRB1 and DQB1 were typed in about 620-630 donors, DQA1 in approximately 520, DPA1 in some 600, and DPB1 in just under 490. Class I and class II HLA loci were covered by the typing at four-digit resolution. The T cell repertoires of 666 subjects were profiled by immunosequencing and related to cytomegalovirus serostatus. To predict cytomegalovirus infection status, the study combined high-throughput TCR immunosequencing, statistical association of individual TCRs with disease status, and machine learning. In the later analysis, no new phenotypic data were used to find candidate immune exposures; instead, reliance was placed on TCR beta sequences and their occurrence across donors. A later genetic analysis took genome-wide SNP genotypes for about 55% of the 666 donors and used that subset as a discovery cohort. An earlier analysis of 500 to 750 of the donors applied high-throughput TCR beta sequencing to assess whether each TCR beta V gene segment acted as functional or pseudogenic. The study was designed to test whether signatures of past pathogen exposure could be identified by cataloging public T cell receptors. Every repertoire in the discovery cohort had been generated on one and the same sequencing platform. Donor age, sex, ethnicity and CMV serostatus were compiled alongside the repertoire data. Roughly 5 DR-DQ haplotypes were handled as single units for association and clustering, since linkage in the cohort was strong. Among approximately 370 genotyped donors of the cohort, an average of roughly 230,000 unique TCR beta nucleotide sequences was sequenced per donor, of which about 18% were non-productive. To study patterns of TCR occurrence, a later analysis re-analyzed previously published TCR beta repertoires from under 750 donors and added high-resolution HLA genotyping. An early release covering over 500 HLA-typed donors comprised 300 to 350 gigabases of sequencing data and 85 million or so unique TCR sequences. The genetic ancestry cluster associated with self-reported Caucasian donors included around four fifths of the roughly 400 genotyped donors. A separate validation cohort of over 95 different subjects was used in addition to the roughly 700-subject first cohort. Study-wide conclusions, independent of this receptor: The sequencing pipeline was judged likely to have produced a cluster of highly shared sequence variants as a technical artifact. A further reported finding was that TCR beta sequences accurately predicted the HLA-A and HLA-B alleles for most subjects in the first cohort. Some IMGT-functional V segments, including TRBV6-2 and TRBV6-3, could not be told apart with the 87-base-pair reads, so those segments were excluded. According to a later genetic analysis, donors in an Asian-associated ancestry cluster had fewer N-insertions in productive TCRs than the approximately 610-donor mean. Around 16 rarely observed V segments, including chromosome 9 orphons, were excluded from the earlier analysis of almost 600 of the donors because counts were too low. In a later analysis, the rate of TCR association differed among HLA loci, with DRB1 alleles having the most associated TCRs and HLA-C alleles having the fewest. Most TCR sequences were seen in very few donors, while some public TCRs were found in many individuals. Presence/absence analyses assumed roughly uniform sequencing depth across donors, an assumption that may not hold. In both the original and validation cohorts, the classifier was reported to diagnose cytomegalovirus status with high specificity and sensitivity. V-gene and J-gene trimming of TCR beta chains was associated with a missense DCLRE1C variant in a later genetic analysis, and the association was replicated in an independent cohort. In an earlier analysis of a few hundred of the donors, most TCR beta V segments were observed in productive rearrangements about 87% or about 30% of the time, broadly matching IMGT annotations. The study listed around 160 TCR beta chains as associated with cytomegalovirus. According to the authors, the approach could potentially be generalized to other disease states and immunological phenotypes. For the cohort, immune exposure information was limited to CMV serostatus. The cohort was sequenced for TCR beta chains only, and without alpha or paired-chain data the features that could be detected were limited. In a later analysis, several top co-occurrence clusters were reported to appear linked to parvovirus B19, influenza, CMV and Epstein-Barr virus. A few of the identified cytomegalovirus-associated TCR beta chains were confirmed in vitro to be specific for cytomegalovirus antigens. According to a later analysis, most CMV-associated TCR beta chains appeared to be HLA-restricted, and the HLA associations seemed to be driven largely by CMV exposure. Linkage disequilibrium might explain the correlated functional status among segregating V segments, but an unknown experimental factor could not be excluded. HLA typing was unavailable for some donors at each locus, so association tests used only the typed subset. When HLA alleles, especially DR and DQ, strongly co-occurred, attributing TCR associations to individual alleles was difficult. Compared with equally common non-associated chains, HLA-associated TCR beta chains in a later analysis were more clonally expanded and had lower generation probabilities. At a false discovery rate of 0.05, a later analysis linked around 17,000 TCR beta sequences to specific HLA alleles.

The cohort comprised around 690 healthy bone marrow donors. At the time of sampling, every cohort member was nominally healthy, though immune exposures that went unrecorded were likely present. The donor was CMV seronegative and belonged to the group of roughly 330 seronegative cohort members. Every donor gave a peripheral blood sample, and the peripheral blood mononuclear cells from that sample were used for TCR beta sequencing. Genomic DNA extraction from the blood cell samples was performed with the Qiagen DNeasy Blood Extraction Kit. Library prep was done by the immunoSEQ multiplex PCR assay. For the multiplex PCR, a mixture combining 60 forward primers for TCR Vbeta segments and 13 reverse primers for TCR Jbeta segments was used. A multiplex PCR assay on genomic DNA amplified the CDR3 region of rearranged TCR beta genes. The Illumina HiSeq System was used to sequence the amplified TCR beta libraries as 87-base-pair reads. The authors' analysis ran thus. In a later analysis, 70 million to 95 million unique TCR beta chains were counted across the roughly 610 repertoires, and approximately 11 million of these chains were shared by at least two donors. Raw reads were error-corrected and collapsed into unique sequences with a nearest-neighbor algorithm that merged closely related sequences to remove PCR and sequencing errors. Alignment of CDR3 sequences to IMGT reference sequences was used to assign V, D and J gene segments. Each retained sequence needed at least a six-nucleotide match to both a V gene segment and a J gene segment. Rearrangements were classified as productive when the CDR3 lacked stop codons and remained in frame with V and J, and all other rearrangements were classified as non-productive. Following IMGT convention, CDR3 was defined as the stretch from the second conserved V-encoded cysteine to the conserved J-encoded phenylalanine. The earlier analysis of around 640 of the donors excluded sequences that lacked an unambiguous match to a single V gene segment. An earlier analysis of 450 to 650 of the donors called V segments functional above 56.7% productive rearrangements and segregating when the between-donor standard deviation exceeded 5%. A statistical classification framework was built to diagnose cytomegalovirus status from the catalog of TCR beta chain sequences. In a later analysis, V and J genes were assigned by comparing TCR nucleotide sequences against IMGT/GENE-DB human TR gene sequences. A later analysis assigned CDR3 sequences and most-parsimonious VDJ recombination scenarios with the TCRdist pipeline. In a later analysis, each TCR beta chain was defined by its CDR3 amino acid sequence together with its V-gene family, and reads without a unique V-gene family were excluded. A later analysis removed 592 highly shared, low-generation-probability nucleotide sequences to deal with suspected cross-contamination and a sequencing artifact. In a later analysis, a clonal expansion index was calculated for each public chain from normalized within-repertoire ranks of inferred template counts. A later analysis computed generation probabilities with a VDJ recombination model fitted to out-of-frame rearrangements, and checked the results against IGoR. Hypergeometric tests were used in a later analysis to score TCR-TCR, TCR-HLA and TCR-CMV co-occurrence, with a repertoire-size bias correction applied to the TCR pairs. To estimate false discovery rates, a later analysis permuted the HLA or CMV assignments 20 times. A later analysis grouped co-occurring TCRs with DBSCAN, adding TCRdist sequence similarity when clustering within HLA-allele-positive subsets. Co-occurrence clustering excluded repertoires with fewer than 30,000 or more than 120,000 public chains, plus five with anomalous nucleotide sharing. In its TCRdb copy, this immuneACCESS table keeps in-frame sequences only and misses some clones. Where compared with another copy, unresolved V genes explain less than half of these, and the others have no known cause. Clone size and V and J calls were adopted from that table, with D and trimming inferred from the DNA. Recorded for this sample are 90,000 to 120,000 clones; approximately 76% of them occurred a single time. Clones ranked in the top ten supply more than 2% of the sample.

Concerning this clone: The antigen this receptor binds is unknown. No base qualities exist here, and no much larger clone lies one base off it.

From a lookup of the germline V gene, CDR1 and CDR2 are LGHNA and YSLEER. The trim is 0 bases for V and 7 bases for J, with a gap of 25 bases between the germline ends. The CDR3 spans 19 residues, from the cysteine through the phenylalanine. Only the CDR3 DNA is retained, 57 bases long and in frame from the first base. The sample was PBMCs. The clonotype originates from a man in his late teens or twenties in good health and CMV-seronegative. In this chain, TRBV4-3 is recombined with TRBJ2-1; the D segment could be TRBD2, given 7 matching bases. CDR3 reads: CASSQDRPVEGGPGNEQFF. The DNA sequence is TGCGCCAGCAGCCAAGATCGGCCGGTGGAGGGGGGGCCTGGTAATGAGCAGTTCTTC.